This T cell receptor (beta chain) appears in the sequencing data of a study of CD8 T cells in ankylosing spondylitis. Study conclusions and caveats: Disease-linked clones bore a CD8+ phenotype and were relatively rare in peripheral blood.

MiXCR was run by TCRdb on the 5' RACE reads, yielding one entry per CDR3 protein. The table lists 200,000 to 250,000 distinct CDR3 sequences, 20% to 30% of them singletons. Remarks on this clonotype: No antigen is known for it.

The source of this sequence is a male donor with ankylosing spondylitis or in good health (not recorded which). The sequencing input was blood, either unsorted or a sorted T cell fraction (not recorded which).

The CDR3 sequence is CSAGTSDYNEQFF. In DNA, the CDR3 is TGCAGCGCGGGGACTAGCGATTACAATGAGCAGTTCTTC. The genes are TRBV29-1 and TRBJ2-1, with 10 bases lining up with TRBD2. The CDR3 consists of 13 residues. V shed 7 bases, J shed 4 bases, and the junction held 4 bases outside the gene matches. The germline V gene encodes CDR1 SQVTM and CDR2 ANQGSEA.